This T cell receptor (beta chain) was recovered during a study of PD-L1 blockade in urothelial cancer. Patients had urothelial carcinoma that was locally advanced or metastatic. Using immunoSEQ multiplex PCR, the repertoire was profiled, and TCRdb retains in-frame clones only, with some absent. This sample carries about 110,000 clones, around 85% of them seen once, and the ten largest clones take 2% to 2.5%. Losses at the gene ends were 2 bases for V and 5 bases for J; bases not matched to a gene: 9. The germline gives CDR1 MDHEN, CDR2 SYDVKM. This CDR3 comprises 16 residues. This clone appeared once.

The chain links TRBV28 to TRBJ2-7; 10 nucleotides line up with TRBD1. This TCR derives from a man aged 50-59 years with urothelial cancer. The starting material was PBMCs, obtained around atezolizumab (anti-PD-L1) treatment. The CDR3 spells CASSLGDRGWGDEQYF. CDR3 nucleotides: TGTGCCAGCAGTTTAGGGGACAGGGGTTGGGGGGACGAGCAGTACTTC.